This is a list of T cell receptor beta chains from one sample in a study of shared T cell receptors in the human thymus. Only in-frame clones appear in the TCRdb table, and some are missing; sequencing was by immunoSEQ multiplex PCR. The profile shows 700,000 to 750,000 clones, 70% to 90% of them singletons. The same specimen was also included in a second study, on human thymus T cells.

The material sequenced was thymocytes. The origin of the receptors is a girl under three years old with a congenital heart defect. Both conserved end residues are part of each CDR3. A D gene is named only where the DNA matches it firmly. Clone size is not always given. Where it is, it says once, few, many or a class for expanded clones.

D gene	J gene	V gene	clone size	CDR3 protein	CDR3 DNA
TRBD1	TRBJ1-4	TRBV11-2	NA	CASSLSRGRDEKLFF	TGTGCCAGCAGCTTATCCAGGGGGCGGGATGAAAAACTGTTTTTT
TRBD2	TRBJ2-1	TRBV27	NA	CASSLTRLAGLAPYNEQFF	TGTGCCAGCAGTTTAACACGACTAGCGGGGCTCGCTCCCTACAATGAGCAGTTCTTC
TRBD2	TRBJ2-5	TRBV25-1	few	CASSEGTGTSGQETQYF	TGTGCCAGCAGTGAGGGAACCGGGACTAGCGGGCAAGAGACCCAGTACTTC
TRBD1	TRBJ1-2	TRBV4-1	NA	CASSQRRPGQPFFIYGYTF	TGCGCCAGCAGCCAACGACGCCCGGGACAGCCCTTTTTTATCTATGGCTACACCTTC
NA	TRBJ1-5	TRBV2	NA	CASSEGGRVSYSNQPQHF	TGTGCCAGCAGTGAAGGAGGGAGGGTCAGTTATAGCAATCAGCCCCAGCATTTT
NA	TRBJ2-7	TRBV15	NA	CATSRGTGSAYEQYF	TGTGCCACCAGCAGAGGTACAGGGAGTGCCTACGAGCAGTACTTC
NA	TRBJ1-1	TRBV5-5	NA	CASSLKNTEAFF	TGTGCCAGCAGCCTAAAGAACACTGAAGCTTTCTTT
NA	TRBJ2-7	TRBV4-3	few	CASSPERGAPGPNYEQYF	TGCGCCAGCAGCCCCGAAAGGGGTGCTCCAGGGCCCAACTACGAGCAGTACTTC
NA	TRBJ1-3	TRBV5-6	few	CASRGFGSGNTIYF	TGTGCCAGCAGGGGCTTCGGCTCTGGAAACACCATATATTTT
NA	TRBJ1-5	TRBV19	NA	CASSTIGRSSHQPQHF	TGTGCCAGTAGTACAATCGGGAGGTCCAGCCATCAGCCCCAGCATTTT